The TCR beta chain under discussion was sequenced for a study of T cell repertoires in cytomegalovirus infection. Study in general: TCR beta signatures that were public indicated CMV infection and matching HLA type.

General study results and limits: Dominating the ex vivo response were TCR beta clonotypes that were CMV-specific and HLA-C-restricted. Public TCR beta family frequency separated CMV-and-HLA carriers, including in an independent cohort.

TCRdb re-called the reads through MiXCR, storing one row per CDR3 protein. Among roughly 230,000 distinct CDR3 sequences, over 15% were seen once, and the ten largest hold roughly 50%. There are many counts of this clonotype. Its antigen is as yet unknown. With 0 bases clipped from V and 7 bases from J, the junction kept 7 bases outside the gene matches. The V gene's germline CDR1 is LGHNA and CDR2 YSLEER. The CDR3 length is 16 residues. This clonotype originated in a human donor in good health (CMV status not recorded). Some clones in this sample may be carry-over from other donors' samples. Sequencing was performed on CD8+ T cells from PBMCs. The chain links TRBV4-3 to TRBJ1-1, with 11 positions matching TRBD1. The CDR3 DNA reads as TGCGCCAGCAGCCAAGAAGCCGGGACAGGGGGTAGTGAAGCTTTCTTT. As protein: CASSQEAGTGGSEAFF.